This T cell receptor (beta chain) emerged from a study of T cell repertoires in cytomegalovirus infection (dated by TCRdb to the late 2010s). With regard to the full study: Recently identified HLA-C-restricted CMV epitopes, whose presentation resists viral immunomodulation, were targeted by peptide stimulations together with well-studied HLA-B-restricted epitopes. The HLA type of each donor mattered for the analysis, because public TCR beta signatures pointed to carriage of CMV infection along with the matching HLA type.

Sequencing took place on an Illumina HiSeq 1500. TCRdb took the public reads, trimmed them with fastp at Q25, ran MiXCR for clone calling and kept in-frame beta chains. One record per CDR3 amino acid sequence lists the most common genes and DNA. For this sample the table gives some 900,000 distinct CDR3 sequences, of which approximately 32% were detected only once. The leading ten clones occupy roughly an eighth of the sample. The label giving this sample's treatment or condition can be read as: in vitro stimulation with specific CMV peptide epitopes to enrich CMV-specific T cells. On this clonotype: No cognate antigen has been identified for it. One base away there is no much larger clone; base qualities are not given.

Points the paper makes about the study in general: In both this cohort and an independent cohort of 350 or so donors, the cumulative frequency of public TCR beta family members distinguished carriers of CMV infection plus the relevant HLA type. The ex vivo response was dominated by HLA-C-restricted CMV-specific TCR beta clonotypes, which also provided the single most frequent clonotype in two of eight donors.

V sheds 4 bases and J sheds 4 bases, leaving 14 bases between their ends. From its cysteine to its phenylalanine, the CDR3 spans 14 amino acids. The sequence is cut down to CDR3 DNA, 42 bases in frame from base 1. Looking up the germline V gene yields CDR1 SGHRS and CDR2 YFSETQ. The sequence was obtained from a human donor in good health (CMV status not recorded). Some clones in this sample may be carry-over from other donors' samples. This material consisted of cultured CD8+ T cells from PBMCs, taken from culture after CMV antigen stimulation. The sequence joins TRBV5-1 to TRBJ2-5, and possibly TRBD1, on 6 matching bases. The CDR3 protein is CASSGMDSVETQYF. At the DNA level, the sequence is TGCGCCAGCAGCGGAATGGACAGTGTAGAGACCCAGTACTTC.